This TCR beta chain was captured in a study of blood T cell repertoires in COVID-19. In the study overall: T cells, B-cell-depleted T cells, or PBMCs provided the cDNA or gDNA that served as material.

Deletions cut 0 bases from V and 6 bases from J, with 12 bases between. Germline-derived CDR1 and CDR2 are SGDLS and YYNGEE. The CDR3 totals 14 residues. Under the authors' procedure: Amplification of reference gene primers provided the estimated nucleated cell counts. The table came from immunoSEQ multiplex PCR; TCRdb's copy has only in-frame clones and leaves some out. That table gives V, J and clone size, and the DNA gave D and trimming. The sample records 150,000 to 200,000 clones, roughly 87% being singletons. In terms of age and location, participants ranged from about 18 to 95 years and lived in about 25 US areas. Donors in Cohort 3 who had recovered were those with two negative PCRs, healthcare professional clearance, or resolution of their symptoms.

The specimen was PBMCs or T cells enriched from blood (not recorded which). V gene TRBV9 combines with J gene TRBJ2-5, with a weak D call TRBD2 (7 bases). The sequence was obtained from a man aged 45 to 65 who had recovered from COVID-19. The CDR3 DNA reads as TGTGCCAGCAGCGTAGAAGGGGGGGCCCAGACCCAGTACTTC. It yields the protein CASSVEGGAQTQYF. The full variable domain, its missing parts supplied by reference TRBV9 and TRBJ2-5, is DSGVTQTPKHLITATGQRVTLRCSPRSGDLSVYWYQQSLDQGLQFLIQYYNGEERAKGNILERFSAQQFPDLHSELNLSSLELGDSALYFCASSVEGGAQTQYFGPGTRLLVL.